Each of the 17 T cell receptor beta chains below was sequenced from the same sample in a study of cytomegalovirus exposure and HLA in healthy donors. PCR involved 60 Vbeta and 13 Jbeta primers. Clones were sequenced by immunoSEQ multiplex PCR, and TCRdb holds only the in-frame ones, with some missing. This table has 120,000 to 150,000 clones, around 76% appearing once. Sequencing used PBMCs. These receptors all stem from a male donor in good health and CMV-seronegative.

The chain has TRBV19 and TRBJ2-1; the match to TRBD2 covers 14 bases. J gave up 3 bases and V 2 bases, and 9 bases lay outside the gene matches. Looked up from germline, CDR1 is LNHDA and CDR2 is SQIVND (reference sequence). There are 19 residues in the CDR3. The CDR3 DNA follows: TGTGCCAGTAGTATACTGGGACTAGCGGGAGCGATCATCTACAATGAGCAGTTCTTC. Translating it yields CASSILGLAGAIIYNEQFF. The variable domain in full, with the rest retrieved from reference TRBV19 and TRBJ2-1, is DGGITQSPKYLFRKEGQNVTLSCEQNLNHDAMYWYRQDPGQGLRLIYYSQIVNDFQKGDIAEGYSVSREKKESFPLTVTSAQKNPTAFYLCASSILGLAGAIIYNEQFFGPGTRLTVL.

V and J are TRBV7-9 and TRBJ2-3; 10 bases are a match to TRBD2. The CDR3 has 14 amino acids. J was trimmed by 9 bases and V by 5 bases; bases with no gene match: 8. Germline CDR1 is SEHNR and CDR2 is FQNEAQ (reference sequence). The CDR3 coding sequence is TGTGCCAGCAGCGACGACTCTAGCGGGGGCACGCAGTATTTT. Translation gives CASSDDSSGGTQYF.

The rearrangement uses TRBV5-4 and TRBJ1-1; tentative D call: TRBD1 (5 bases). Between the trimmed V and J ends, which lost 4 bases and 8 bases, there was a span of 9 bases. This CDR3 is 11 amino acids long. Germline V gene lookup returns CDR1 SGHNT and CDR2 YYREEE (reference sequence). The CDR3 sequence: CASSKGLEAFF. DNA for the CDR3: TGTGCCAGCAGCAAGGGACTCGAAGCTTTCTTT.

The CDR3 region is CAISVRDRSNYGYTF. As DNA, the CDR3 is TGTGCCATCAGTGTTAGGGACAGATCTAACTATGGCTACACCTTC. V and J are TRBV10-3 and TRBJ1-2; TRBD1 matches 7 bases. CDR3 length: 15 residues. Germline V gene data show CDR1 as ENHRY and CDR2 as SYGVKD. The V and J ends lost 4 bases and 0 bases, in that order; junction bases with no gene match: 5.

The gene calls are TRBV2 and TRBJ1-1; the D gene is possibly TRBD1 (6 bases). The CDR3 covers 13 residues. Per germline, CDR1 SNHLY and CDR2 FYNNEI. The V end was cut by 5 bases, the J end by 6 bases, with 13 bases between. CDR3 in DNA: TGTGCCAGCAGTCCAAACGGGACACCTGAAGCTTTCTTT. Translating gives CASSPNGTPEAFF.

V is TRBV5-1 and J is TRBJ2-1; TRBD2 agrees at 9 bases. Germline V lookup: CDR1 SGHRS, CDR2 YFSETQ. CDR3 length equals 15 residues. J gave up 8 bases and V 2 bases, and 8 bases lay outside the gene matches. This CDR3 is CASSFVREGLDEQFF. The CDR3 region has the DNA TGCGCCAGCAGCTTCGTGCGGGAGGGGTTGGATGAGCAGTTCTTC.

The genes are TRBV7-2 and TRBJ2-5; 10 nucleotides agree with TRBD2. V trimming: 5 bases; J trimming: 6 bases; junction bases outside the gene matches: 12. The CDR3 is 16 amino acids. Per the germline V gene, CDR1 is SGHTA and CDR2 is FQGNSA. The chain's CDR3 is CASSPRKLAGTQTQYF. The CDR3 DNA reads as TGTGCCAGCAGCCCTCGAAAACTAGCGGGAACCCAGACCCAGTACTTC.

In its sample, this clone was seen a few times. The V call is TRBV7-9, the J call TRBJ1-4, with a tentative D call TRBD1 (6 bases). V was cut by 5 bases and J by 7 bases, with 20 bases left in between. Germline loops: CDR1 SEHNR, CDR2 FQNEAQ (reference sequence). The CDR3 is 16 amino acids. CDR3 sequence: CASSKGSRGPFEKLFF. The CDR3 DNA sequence: TGTGCCAGCAGCAAGGGCTCCAGGGGACCCTTTGAAAAACTGTTTTTT.

The chain has TRBV7-9 and TRBJ2-7, with 10 positions matching TRBD1. This CDR3 spans 15 amino acids. With V trimmed by 1 base and J by 2 bases, 2 bases remained unmatched. Germline CDR1 is SEHNR and CDR2 is FQNEAQ (reference sequence). CDR3 loop: CASSLVGTGAYEQYF. The CDR3 coding sequence is TGTGCCAGCAGCTTAGTGGGGACAGGGGCCTACGAGCAGTACTTC.

This clone was observed once. The chain carries TRBV4-1 and TRBJ1-3, with 9 nucleotides matching TRBD1. This CDR3 has 16 residues. J gave up 0 bases and V 5 bases, and 5 bases lay outside the gene matches. From germline, CDR1 is MGHRA and CDR2 YSYEKL. The CDR3 nucleotides read TGCGCCAGCAGCGACCCGACAGGGGGCTCTGGAAACACCATATATTTT. It specifies CASSDPTGGSGNTIYF.

This clone occurred a few times. V usage is TRBV27 and J usage is TRBJ1-5; 7 nucleotides agree with TRBD1. This CDR3 has 15 amino acids. V dropped 6 bases and J dropped 0; count of bases not matched to a gene: 5. Germline lookup yields CDR1 MNHEY and CDR2 SMNVEV (reference sequence). CDR3 DNA sequence: TGTGCCAGCAGGGGACAGTCTTATAGCAATCAGCCCCAGCATTTT. Amino acids: CASRGQSYSNQPQHF.

The chain is built from TRBV30 and TRBJ2-7; D is unclear. Between the trimmed V and J ends, which lost 3 bases and 0 bases, there was a span of 6 bases. This CDR3 is 12 amino acids long. The V gene's germline CDR1 is GTSNPN and CDR2 SVGIG (reference sequence). CDR3 DNA sequence: TGTGCCTGGAGGGCTGTCTCCTACGAGCAGTACTTC. Protein product: CAWRAVSYEQYF.

The chain combines TRBV14 with TRBJ1-2; possible D gene TRBD1, 5 bases. Germline assignment: CDR1 SGHDN and CDR2 FVKESK. The CDR3 covers 16 residues. Trimming pared 0 bases from V and 8 bases from J, leaving 19 bases between. CDR3 region: CASSQDGRPDQGGYTF. In nucleotides, the CDR3 is TGTGCCAGCAGCCAAGATGGTAGGCCGGATCAGGGAGGCTACACCTTC.

The chain combines TRBV19 with TRBJ2-5, with 8 bases aligning to TRBD2. The CDR3 spans 18 residues. The junction had 20 bases not matched to a gene; V was cut back by 6 bases and J by 5 bases. Germline V gene sequence: CDR1 LNHDA, CDR2 SQIVND (reference sequence). The CDR3 spells CASSYTISPAGVEETQYF. DNA for the CDR3: TGTGCCAGTAGCTATACTATTAGTCCAGCGGGGGTAGAGGAGACCCAGTACTTC.

V gene TRBV2 combines with J gene TRBJ1-6, with D possibly TRBD1 on 6 matching bases. This CDR3 is 14 amino acids long. V was clipped by 4 bases and J by 6 bases, with 10 bases between them. From germline, CDR1 is SNHLY and CDR2 FYNNEI. The CDR3 DNA reads TGTGCCAGCAGTGCAGGGGATTCTAATTCACCCCTCCACTTT. Translation: CASSAGDSNSPLHF.

This clone was recorded a few times. This chain connects TRBV6-1 to TRBJ2-7; 9 positions match TRBD1. The CDR3 length is 14 residues. With 1 base clipped from V and 6 bases from J, the junction kept 4 bases outside the gene matches. From germline, CDR1 is MNHNS and CDR2 SASEGT. This CDR3 reads CASSEGYRGREQYF. The DNA for the CDR3 is TGTGCCAGCAGTGAAGGGTACAGGGGGCGCGAGCAGTACTTC.

V gene TRBV7-2 combines with J gene TRBJ1-1, with D tentatively TRBD1 (5 bases). CDR1 is SGHTA, CDR2 FQGNSA, per germline. V was clipped by 7 bases and J by 4 bases, with 22 bases between them. This CDR3 has 16 amino acids. The CDR3 sequence: CASNPHGGSGGTEAFF. CDR3 nucleotide sequence: TGTGCCAGCAACCCCCACGGGGGTTCGGGGGGCACTGAAGCTTTCTTT.